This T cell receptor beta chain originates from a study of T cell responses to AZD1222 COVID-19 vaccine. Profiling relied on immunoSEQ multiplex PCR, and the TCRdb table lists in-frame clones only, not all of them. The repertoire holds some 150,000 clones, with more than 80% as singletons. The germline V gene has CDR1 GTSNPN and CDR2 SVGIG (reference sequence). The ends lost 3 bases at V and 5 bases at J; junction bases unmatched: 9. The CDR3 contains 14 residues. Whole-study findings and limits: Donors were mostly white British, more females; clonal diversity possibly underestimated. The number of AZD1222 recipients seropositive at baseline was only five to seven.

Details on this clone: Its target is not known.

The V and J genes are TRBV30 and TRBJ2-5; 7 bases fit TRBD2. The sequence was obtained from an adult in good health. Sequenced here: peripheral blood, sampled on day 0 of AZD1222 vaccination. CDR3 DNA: TGTGCCTGGAGAGGTTCACCCGGGGGGGAGACCCAGTACTTC. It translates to CAWRGSPGGETQYF.